This T cell receptor beta chain emerged from a study of vaccination effects on CD4 cells after COVID-19. Viral peptide pools were used in the ViraFEST assay to expand antigen-specific CD4+ T cells, and sequencing came afterward. The authors isolated CD4+ T cells after around 10 days of culture. Participants each got two BNT162b2 or mRNA-1273 vaccine doses. On days 3 and 7, fresh IL-2 medium replaced half the medium. Sequencing used immunoSEQ multiplex PCR; TCRdb keeps in-frame clones, though not all of them. The table shows 20,000 to 30,000 clones, with roughly 79% occurring only once. Trimming shortened V by 6 bases and J by 0 bases, and 8 bases separated the two germline ends. Looked up from germline, CDR1 is MNHEY and CDR2 is SVGEGT. The CDR3 totals 13 residues. The sample holds a few counts of this clone. Its specificity is unknown.

The clonotype was recovered from a human donor who received a COVID-19 vaccine. Some clones in this sample may be carry-over from other donors' samples. This material consisted of CD4+ T cells from PBMCs cultured with SARS-CoV-2 spike peptides, taken after COVID-19 vaccination. The chain links TRBV6-2 or TRBV6-3 to TRBJ1-1; no definite D call. DNA of the CDR3: TGTGCCAGCAGCCTCGGAGTGAACACTGAAGCTTTCTTT. Translating gives CASSLGVNTEAFF.